The 22 T cell receptor beta chains below were found in one sample sequenced in a study of blood T cell repertoires in COVID-19. Profiling relied on immunoSEQ multiplex PCR, and the TCRdb table lists in-frame clones only, not all of them. The repertoire holds about 400,000 clones, with approximately 86% as singletons. The sequencing input was PBMCs or T cells enriched from blood (not recorded which). Receptors originate from a woman aged 35 to 49 with acute COVID-19.

J is TRBJ1-2 and V is TRBV20-1; D gene unclear. The CDR3 extends over 11 amino acids. V was clipped by 4 bases and J by 9 bases, with 12 bases between them. Germline V gene sequence: CDR1 DFQATT, CDR2 SNEGSKA (reference sequence). The CDR3 nucleotides read TGCAGTGCTACCGGGGAGGAAAGCTACACCTTC. Translated: CSATGEESYTF.

The chain joins TRBV3-1 (or the pseudogene TRBV3-2) to TRBJ2-5, with 10 nucleotides matching TRBD2. The germline CDR1 and CDR2 sequences are LGHDT and YNNKEL (reference sequence). V lost 1 base to trimming and J lost 5 bases; unmatched junction nucleotides: 7. This CDR3 is built from 16 residues. CDR3 in amino acids: CASSQGQRGGKETQYF. The CDR3 nucleotides are TGTGCCAGCAGCCAAGGTCAGCGGGGGGGCAAGGAGACCCAGTACTTC.

The chain carries TRBV7-8 and TRBJ1-5; 9 nucleotides agree with TRBD1. Germline values: CDR1 SGHVS, CDR2 FQNEAQ. V shed 5 bases and J 4 bases; nucleotides not matched to a gene: 9. The CDR3 extends over 16 amino acids. CDR3 protein: CASSPQTGGGNQPQHF. Here the CDR3 DNA reads TGTGCCAGCAGCCCTCAGACAGGGGGAGGGAATCAGCCCCAGCATTTT.

The chain links TRBV5-1 to TRBJ1-2, with TRBD1 matching over 9 bases. CDR1 is SGHRS and CDR2 is YFSETQ in the germline V gene. The J segment lost 11 bases and the V segment lost 3 bases, leaving 8 bases of the junction unmatched. The CDR3 is 13 residues long. As DNA, the CDR3 is TGCGCCAGCAGCTGGAGGACAGGGGATTATTACACCTTC. Its protein is CASSWRTGDYYTF.

The V and J genes are TRBV28 and TRBJ1-1; D remains ambiguous. Germline V CDR1 and CDR2: MDHEN, SYDVKM. Trimming removed 5 bases at V and 1 base at J, with 17 bases between. The CDR3 totals 16 residues. The CDR3 spells CASSAPAGSANTEAFF. Here the CDR3 DNA reads TGTGCCAGCAGTGCCCCGGCAGGTTCTGCGAACACTGAAGCTTTCTTT. The variable domain in full, with the rest retrieved from reference TRBV28 and TRBJ1-1, is DVKVTQSSRYLVKRTGEKVFLECVQDMDHENMFWYRQDPGLGLRLIYFSYDVKMKEKGDIPEGYSVSREKKERFSLILESASTNQTSMYLCASSAPAGSANTEAFFGQGTRLTVV.

The gene calls are TRBV5-1 and TRBJ2-5; 7 positions agree with TRBD1. The J segment lost 4 bases and the V segment lost 1 base, leaving 4 bases of the junction unmatched. Germline assignment: CDR1 SGHRS and CDR2 YFSETQ. The CDR3 totals 14 residues. The CDR3 loop reads CASSLRGLRETQYF. CDR3 nucleotide sequence: TGCGCCAGCAGCTTGAGGGGGCTTCGAGAGACCCAGTACTTC.

J is TRBJ1-2 and V is TRBV5-1; the D gene is possibly TRBD1 (6 bases). In germline, CDR1 is SGHRS, CDR2 YFSETQ. CDR3 length: 13 residues. Trimming removed 4 bases at V and 4 bases at J, with 11 bases between. CDR3 sequence: CASSPEGVYGYTF. The CDR3 DNA sequence: TGCGCCAGCAGCCCCGAGGGGGTCTATGGCTACACCTTC.

The CDR3 loop reads CASSSRSGSTGELFF. CDR3 coding DNA: TGTGCCAGCAGTTCGCGGTCTGGTTCCACCGGGGAGCTGTTTTTT. The genes are TRBV7-7 and TRBJ2-2, with D hard to call. V lost 6 bases to trimming and J lost 4 bases, with 15 bases between them. Germline CDR1 is SSHAT and CDR2 is FNYEAQ (reference sequence). The CDR3 runs to 15 residues.

The rearrangement uses TRBV4-1 and TRBJ2-1; D is possibly TRBD2 (6 bases). Germline CDR1 and CDR2: MGHRA and YSYEKL. The CDR3 sequence is 15 residues long. The V end lost 4 bases, the J end lost 4 bases, and 14 bases lay between the germline ends. Written as DNA, the CDR3 is TGCGCCAGCAGCCTTAGCGGACTCGGGTACAATGAGCAGTTCTTC. Translating it yields CASSLSGLGYNEQFF.

The genes are TRBV18 and TRBJ1-6; perhaps TRBD1 as D (5 bases). The CDR3 has 15 residues. Germline CDR1 is KGHSH and CDR2 is LQKENI. Trimming shortened V by 0 bases and J by 7 bases, and 10 bases separated the two germline ends. The DNA for the CDR3 is TGTGCCAGCTCACCACCGGGCCAGGGAAATTCACCCCTCCACTTT. It is translated as CASSPPGQGNSPLHF.

The chain links TRBV24-1 to TRBJ2-7; no clear D. Germline values: CDR1 KGHDR, CDR2 SFDVKD. The CDR3 has 13 amino acids. Deletions cut 5 bases from V and 2 bases from J, with 9 bases between. Here the CDR3 DNA reads TGTGCCACCAGTGCCGGAGAGGCCTACGAGCAGTACTTC. Protein product: CATSAGEAYEQYF.

V and J are TRBV30 and TRBJ1-1; tentatively, D is TRBD1 (6 bases). Germline values: CDR1 GTSNPN, CDR2 SVGIG (reference sequence). The CDR3 sequence is 13 residues long. Trimming stripped 0 bases from V and 5 bases from J, with 10 bases between. In DNA, the CDR3 is TGTGCCTGGAGTGTACAGGGTATGACTGAAGCTTTCTTT. As protein: CAWSVQGMTEAFF.

The rearrangement links TRBV7-9 to TRBJ2-3; D might be TRBD1 (5 bases). The CDR3 is made up of 14 amino acids. Germline V gene sequence: CDR1 SEHNR, CDR2 FQNEAQ (reference sequence). Trimming shortened V by 5 bases and J by 4 bases, and 13 bases separated the two germline ends. The chain's CDR3 is CASSPGPPPDTQYF. The CDR3 coding sequence is TGTGCCAGCAGCCCAGGGCCCCCTCCAGATACGCAGTATTTT.

The chain links TRBV27 to TRBJ1-1; 8 bases map to TRBD1. There are 11 residues in the CDR3. Trimming took 8 bases from V and 9 from J; bases not matched to a gene: 5. Germline CDR1 MNHEY, CDR2 SMNVEV (reference sequence). The CDR3 nucleotides read TGTGCCAGCGTACGGGACAGGCAAGCTTTCTTT. Its translation: CASVRDRQAFF.

As concerns this clone: Other nucleotide sequences in the sample specify the same CDR3. The chain recombines TRBV2 with TRBJ2-5; 8 nucleotides agree with TRBD1. The CDR3 contains 14 residues. In germline, CDR1 is SNHLY, CDR2 FYNNEI. V lost 3 bases and J lost 5; bases outside the gene matches: 5. CDR3 bases: TGTGCCAGCAGTGATTACAGGGGGAGGGAGACCCAGTACTTC. Translation gives CASSDYRGRETQYF. The full variable domain, rest sourced from reference TRBV2 and TRBJ2-5, is EPEVTQTPSHQVTQMGQEVILRCVPISNHLYFYWYRQILGQKVEFLVSFYNNEISEKSEIFDDQFSVERPDGSNFTLKIRSTKLEDSAMYFCASSDYRGRETQYFGPGTRLLVL.

The genes are TRBV4-2 and TRBJ2-7; 8 nucleotides align to TRBD1. The germline gives CDR1 LGHNA, CDR2 YNFKEQ. The V gene end was trimmed by 2 bases and the J gene end by 7 bases; junction bases not matched to a gene: 7. This CDR3 contains 14 residues. Written as DNA, the CDR3 is TGTGCCAGCAGCCAAATCGGCAGGGGGCATGAGCAGTACTTC. Its protein product is CASSQIGRGHEQYF.

The CDR3 is CASSRDKLLYGYTF. The CDR3 DNA reads as TGTGCCAGCAGCCGGGACAAGTTATTGTATGGCTACACCTTC. The chain recombines TRBV27 with TRBJ1-2, with D tentatively TRBD1 (6 bases). The germline V and J ends were trimmed by 6 bases and 5 bases, with 16 bases remaining between them. CDR3 size: 14 residues. Germline V gives CDR1 MNHEY, CDR2 SMNVEV (reference sequence).

V usage is TRBV25-1 and J usage is TRBJ1-1; D might be TRBD1 (5 bases). The length of the CDR3 is 12 residues. Trimming cost V 7 bases and J 6 bases, with 12 bases left between them. Germline V gene lookup returns CDR1 MGHDK and CDR2 SYGVNS. CDR3 sequence reads: CASNGGRAEAFF. The DNA for the CDR3 is TGTGCCAGCAACGGGGGAAGGGCTGAAGCTTTCTTT.

V usage is TRBV18 and J usage is TRBJ1-5, with D possibly TRBD1 on 6 matching bases. Germline V lookup: CDR1 KGHSH, CDR2 LQKENI. The CDR3 contains 13 residues. The V gene lost 6 bases and the J gene lost 4 bases, with 10 bases spanning the gap. CDR3 coding DNA: TGTGCCAGCTCGGGGACACTTAATCAGCCCCAGCATTTT. As protein: CASSGTLNQPQHF. The variable domain in full, completed from reference TRBV18 and TRBJ1-5, reads NAGVMQNPRHLVRRRGQEARLRCSPMKGHSHVYWYRQLPEEGLKFMVYLQKENIIDESGMPKERFSAEFPKEGPSILRIQQVVRGDSAAYFCASSGTLNQPQHFGDGTRLSIL.

In regard to this clone: Other DNA sequences in this specimen translate into the identical CDR3. The chain uses TRBV3-1 (or the pseudogene TRBV3-2) and TRBJ1-5; unclear D gene. Per the germline V gene, CDR1 is LGHDT and CDR2 is YNNKEL (reference sequence). The V and J ends lost 3 bases and 7 bases respectively, with 10 bases between them. The CDR3 is 13 residues long. CDR3 bases: TGTGCCAGCAGCCAGACTGGAGGGCAGCCCCAGCATTTT. This gives the protein CASSQTGGQPQHF.

This clone was picked up a small number of times. The J gene is TRBJ1-2, the V gene TRBV16; D call uncertain. The germline V gene encodes CDR1 KGHSY and CDR2 FQNENV. The CDR3 covers 14 residues. Trimming shortened V by 0 bases and J by 8 bases, and 13 bases separated the two germline ends. CDR3 bases: TGTGCCAGCAGCCAATCGGGAGAGGGTGGAGGCTACACCTTC. Translation: CASSQSGEGGGYTF.

Written as DNA, the CDR3 is TGCAGTGCTGGGAGGGAGACCAGGGAGTATTTT. Amino acid sequence: CSAGRETREYF. The chain has TRBV20-1 and TRBJ2-3; 7 bases match TRBD2. CDR1 and CDR2 from the germline V gene are DFQATT and SNEGSKA (reference sequence). The CDR3 has 11 residues. After removal of 5 bases from V and 13 bases from J, the junction contained 9 bases not matched to a gene.